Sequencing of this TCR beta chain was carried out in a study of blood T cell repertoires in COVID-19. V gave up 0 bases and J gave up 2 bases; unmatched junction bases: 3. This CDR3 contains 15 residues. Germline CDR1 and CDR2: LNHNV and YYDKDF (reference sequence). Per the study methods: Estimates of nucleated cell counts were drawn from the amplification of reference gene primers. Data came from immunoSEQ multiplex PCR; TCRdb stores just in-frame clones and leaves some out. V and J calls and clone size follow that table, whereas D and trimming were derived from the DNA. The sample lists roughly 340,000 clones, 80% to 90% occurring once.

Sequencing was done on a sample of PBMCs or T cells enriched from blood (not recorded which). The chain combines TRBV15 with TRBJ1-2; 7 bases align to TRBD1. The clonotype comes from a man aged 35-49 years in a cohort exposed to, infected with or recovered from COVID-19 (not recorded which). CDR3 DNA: TGTGCCACCAGCAGAGATATACAGGGGAACTATGGCTACACCTTC. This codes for CATSRDIQGNYGYTF.